Reported below is one T cell receptor beta chain. What it binds is not known. The sample belongs to a study of CD8 T cells in Susac syndrome. Study summary: When blood was collected, patients with Susac syndrome were therapy-naive, were taking corticosteroids, or were receiving intravenous immunoglobulin alone.

Reverse transcription of about 0.45 to 1 ug RNA was performed with random hexamers. Multiplex immunoSEQ PCR targeted 54 Vbeta and 13 Jbeta TCR beta segments. TCRdb redid the calling of the immunoSEQ multiplex PCR reads with MiXCR, one entry per CDR3 protein. The table records around 230,000 distinct CDR3 sequences, roughly 95% of them present only once. Germline values: CDR1 KGHDR, CDR2 SFDVKD. The V end was cut by 3 bases, the J end by 11 bases, with 12 bases between. This CDR3 has 12 residues. Study-wide results and caveats: Clonal expansion was not observed in the Susac syndrome CD4+ T cell repertoires.

The receptor's source is a human donor with Susac syndrome. Source material: CD4+ T cells from PBMCs. J is TRBJ1-1 and V is TRBV24-1, with D possibly being TRBD1 (5 bases). In DNA form, the CDR3 reads TGTGCCACCAGTGATCGCCAGGGTCGGGCTTTCTTT. This gives the protein CATSDRQGRAFF.